This T cell receptor (beta chain) derives from a study of a mutant IDH1 vaccine in newly diagnosed glioma. Study results and limitations: Vaccine-induced responses were seen in more than 90% of patients, spanning several MHC alleles.

The CDR3 has 13 residues. V was cut by 6 bases and J by 1 base, with 9 bases left in between. The V gene's germline CDR1 is SNHLY and CDR2 FYNNEI. The time point denotes: week 35, safety follow-up. Doses comprised 300 ug of mutant IDH1 20-mer peptide each, plus topical imiquimod. Donors' newly diagnosed IDH1-mutant WHO grade 3 or 4 astrocytomas lacked nuclear ATRX. As for this clone: Its antigen is unidentified.

Sequenced by immunoSEQ multiplex PCR; TCRdb stores in-frame clones only, minus some. The sample yields 25,000 to 30,000 clones, under 80% seen once. The chain combines TRBV2 with TRBJ1-1; no clear D gene. The sequencing here drew on PBMCs, taken from a glioma patient whose treatment included an IDH1 peptide vaccine. The TCR comes from a man aged 50 to 59 with glioma. As DNA, the CDR3 is TGTGCCAGCAGGATCGACGGGAACACTGAAGCTTTCTTT. It specifies CASRIDGNTEAFF.